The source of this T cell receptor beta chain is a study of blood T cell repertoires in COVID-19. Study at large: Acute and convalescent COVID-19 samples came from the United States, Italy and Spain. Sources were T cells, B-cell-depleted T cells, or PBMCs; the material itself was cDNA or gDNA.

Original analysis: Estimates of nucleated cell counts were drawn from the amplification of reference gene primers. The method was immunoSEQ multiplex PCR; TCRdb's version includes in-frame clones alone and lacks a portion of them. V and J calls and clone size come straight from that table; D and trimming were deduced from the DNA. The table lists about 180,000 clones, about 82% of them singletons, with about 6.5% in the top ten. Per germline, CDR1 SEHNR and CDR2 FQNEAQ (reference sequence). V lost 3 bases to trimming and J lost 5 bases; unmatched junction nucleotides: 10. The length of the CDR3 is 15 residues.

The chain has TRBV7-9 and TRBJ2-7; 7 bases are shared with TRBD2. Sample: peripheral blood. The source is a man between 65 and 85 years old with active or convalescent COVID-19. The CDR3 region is CASSFYAGEYDEQYF. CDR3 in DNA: TGTGCCAGCAGCTTTTACGCGGGAGAGTACGACGAGCAGTACTTC.